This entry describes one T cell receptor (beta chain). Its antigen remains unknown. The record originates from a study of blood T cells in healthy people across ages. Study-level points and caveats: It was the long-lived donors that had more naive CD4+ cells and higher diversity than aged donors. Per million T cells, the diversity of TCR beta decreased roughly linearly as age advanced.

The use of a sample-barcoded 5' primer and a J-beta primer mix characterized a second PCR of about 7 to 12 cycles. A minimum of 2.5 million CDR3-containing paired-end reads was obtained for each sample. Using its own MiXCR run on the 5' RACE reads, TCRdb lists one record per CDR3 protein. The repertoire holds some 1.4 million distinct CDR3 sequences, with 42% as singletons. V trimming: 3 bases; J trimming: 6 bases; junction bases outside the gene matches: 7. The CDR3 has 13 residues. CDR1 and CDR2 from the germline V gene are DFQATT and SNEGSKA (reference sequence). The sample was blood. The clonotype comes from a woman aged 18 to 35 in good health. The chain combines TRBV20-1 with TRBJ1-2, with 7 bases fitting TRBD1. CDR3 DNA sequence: TGCAGTGCTAGTGCACAGGGGCGGAATGGCTACACCTTC. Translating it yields CSASAQGRNGYTF.